These T cell receptor beta chains were read from a single sample in a study of CD8 T cells in ankylosing spondylitis. TCRdb re-called the 5' RACE reads with MiXCR, one entry per CDR3 protein. The table records around 90,000 distinct CDR3 sequences, around 30% of them present only once. The sequenced material came from blood, either unsorted or a sorted T cell fraction (not recorded which). All receptors come from a male donor with ankylosing spondylitis or in good health (not recorded which). CDR3s include the opening cysteine and the closing phenylalanine or tryptophan. The order of the fields is D gene, clone size, V gene, J gene, CDR3 protein, CDR3 DNA. D genes are given only for firm matches. Rows give clone size only sometimes, using once, few, many, or a class for an expanded clone.

.	few	TRBV28	TRBJ2-3	CASVGVSTDTQYF	TGTGCCAGTGTGGGGGTTAGCACAGATACGCAGTATTTT
.	many	TRBV27	TRBJ1-1	CASSSRPSTEAFF	TGTGCCAGCAGTTCGCGACCTTCCACTGAAGCTTTCTTT
TRBD2	few	TRBV12-3/TRBV12-4	TRBJ2-7	CASSLSNREADEQYF	TGTGCCAGCAGTTTAAGTAACCGGGAGGCTGACGAGCAGTACTTC
.	.	TRBV20-1	TRBJ2-7	CSARSSVSSYEQYF	TGCAGTGCTAGATCTAGCGTGAGCTCCTACGAGCAGTACTTC
.	few	TRBV7-3	TRBJ1-1	CASSLGRGPDTEAFF	TGTGCCAGCAGCTTAGGACGGGGGCCCGACACTGAAGCTTTCTTT
.	.	TRBV27	TRBJ2-2	CASSPFEPARELFF	TGTGCCAGCAGTCCCTTCGAACCCGCCCGGGAGCTGTTTTTT
TRBD2	.	TRBV5-1	TRBJ2-1	CASSLIAGVSYNEQFF	TGCGCCAGCAGCTTGATAGCGGGAGTATCCTACAATGAGCAGTTCTTC
.	many	TRBV20-1	TRBJ1-2	CSARGLYGYTF	TGCAGTGCTAGAGGACTATATGGCTACACCTTC
.	few	TRBV20-1	TRBJ2-7	CSARTRQSSYEQYF	TGCAGTGCTAGAACTCGTCAGAGCTCCTACGAGCAGTACTTC
.	.	TRBV18	TRBJ2-7	CASSPLGDEQYF	TGTGCCAGCTCTCCCTTGGGGGACGAGCAGTACTTC
.	.	TRBV5-1	TRBJ2-1	CASSLEPGYNEQFF	TGCGCCAGCAGCTTGGAGCCAGGGTACAATGAGCAGTTCTTC
.	many	TRBV18	TRBJ1-6	CASSPRGSPLHF	TGTGCCAGCTCACCACGGGGGTCACCCCTCCACTTT
TRBD2	few	TRBV5-5	TRBJ2-3	CASSFLGRASDTQYF	TGTGCCAGCAGCTTCCTCGGGAGGGCCTCAGATACGCAGTATTTT
.	few	TRBV9	TRBJ2-1	CASSPRTLSLAYNEQFF	TGTGCCAGCAGCCCCCGGACTCTATCCCTCGCTTACAATGAGCAGTTCTTC
.	.	TRBV5-5	TRBJ1-3	CASSLEGSSGNTIYF	TGTGCCAGCAGCTTAGAAGGCAGCTCTGGAAACACCATATATTTT
.	.	TRBV7-9	TRBJ2-2	CASSFPRRAVSTGELFF	TGTGCCAGCAGCTTTCCTCGTAGGGCAGTTTCCACCGGGGAGCTGTTTTTT
.	many	TRBV27	TRBJ1-5	CASSNFIRVWSNQPQHF	TGTGCCAGCAGTAACTTTATCAGGGTTTGGAGCAATCAGCCCCAGCATTTT
TRBD2	.	TRBV20-1	TRBJ2-2	CSAYTSGANTGELFF	TGCAGTGCTTATACTAGCGGCGCGAACACCGGGGAGCTGTTTTTT
TRBD2	many	TRBV7-9	TRBJ2-1	CASSPRGGSAYNEQFF	TGTGCCAGCAGCCCGCGTGGCGGGAGCGCCTACAATGAGCAGTTCTTC
.	.	TRBV18	TRBJ2-7	CASSQQTGPGDFYEQYF	TGTGCCAGCTCCCAGCAGACTGGGCCGGGAGACTTCTACGAGCAGTACTTC
TRBD1	.	TRBV10-3	TRBJ1-1	CAVAKDRVTEAFF	TGTGCCGTCGCTAAGGACAGGGTCACTGAAGCTTTCTTT
.	few	TRBV20-1	TRBJ1-1	CSAIPMDTEAFF	TGCAGTGCTATTCCAATGGACACTGAAGCTTTCTTT
.	few	TRBV10-3	TRBJ1-6	CATDARQSNSPLHF	TGTGCCACCGACGCTCGACAGTCTAATTCACCCCTCCACTTT
.	.	TRBV6-1	TRBJ2-1	CASSVSQSNEQFF	TGTGCCAGCAGTGTTAGCCAAAGCAATGAGCAGTTCTTC
.	.	TRBV5-1	TRBJ2-3	CASRGTFSTDTQYF	TGCGCCAGCAGGGGGACCTTTAGCACAGATACGCAGTATTTT
.	few	TRBV20-1	TRBJ1-5	CSASGDFLTINQPQHF	TGCAGTGCTAGCGGGGACTTTCTCACGATTAATCAGCCCCAGCATTTT
.	once	TRBV3-1	TRBJ2-3	CASSHIDTQYF	TGTGCCAGCAGCCATATAGATACGCAGTATTTT
.	few	TRBV20-1	TRBJ2-1	CSARRVGADYNEQFF	TGCAGTGCTAGGCGCGTGGGAGCGGACTACAATGAGCAGTTCTTC
TRBD2	few	TRBV5-1	TRBJ2-7	CASNLLGGSSYEQYF	TGCGCCAGCAACCTGCTGGGAGGGAGCTCCTACGAGCAGTACTTC
TRBD2	.	TRBV12-3/TRBV12-4	TRBJ2-7	CASSSEGLAWGEQYF	TGTGCCAGCAGTTCCGAGGGACTAGCCTGGGGGGAGCAGTACTTC
.	.	TRBV12-3/TRBV12-4	TRBJ2-5	CASGAETQYF	TGTGCCAGCGGGGCGGAGACCCAGTACTTC
TRBD1	few	TRBV7-8	TRBJ2-7	CASSTSTGTLNEQYF	TGTGCCAGCAGCACATCGACAGGGACCCTAAACGAGCAGTACTTC
.	.	TRBV7-2	TRBJ1-1	CASSLSIGQLVAFF	TGTGCCAGCAGCTTAAGCATAGGGCAACTGGTAGCTTTCTTT
TRBD1	.	TRBV20-1	TRBJ2-2	CSARPPTGTDLTRELFF	TGCAGTGCTAGGCCTCCAACTGGGACAGATTTAACAAGGGAGCTGTTTTTT
.	.	TRBV12-3/TRBV12-4	TRBJ1-1	CASSLVPERNTEAFF	TGTGCCAGCAGTTTGGTACCCGAAAGGAACACTGAAGCTTTCTTT
TRBD1	few	TRBV5-1	TRBJ2-6	CASSLTGGESGANVLTF	TGCGCCAGCAGCTTGACAGGGGGCGAATCTGGGGCCAACGTCCTGACTTTC
.	.	TRBV3-1	TRBJ2-5	CASSQDIGRTSQETQYF	TGTGCCAGCAGCCAAGATATTGGCAGGACGAGCCAAGAGACCCAGTACTTC
.	few	TRBV27	TRBJ2-1	CASSFGDNEQFF	TGTGCCAGCAGTTTTGGGGACAATGAGCAGTTCTTC
.	.	TRBV7-8	TRBJ2-5	CASSRLQETQYF	TGTGCCAGCAGCCGACTACAGGAGACCCAGTACTTC
.	.	TRBV7-9	TRBJ2-5	CASSLSGRQETQYF	TGTGCCAGCAGCTTATCGGGGCGCCAAGAGACCCAGTACTTC
TRBD1	.	TRBV6-1	TRBJ1-5	CASSELTGRQPQHF	TGTGCCAGCAGCGAACTGACAGGGCGGCAGCCCCAGCATTTT
.	once	TRBV7-8	TRBJ2-3	CASSRQEGGTQYF	TGTGCCAGCAGCCGCCAGGAGGGGGGTACGCAGTATTTT
.	.	TRBV24-1	TRBJ2-3	CATSDFGTDTQYF	TGTGCCACCAGTGATTTCGGGACAGATACGCAGTATTTT
TRBD1	.	TRBV5-1	TRBJ1-2	CASSGGGGAYGYTF	TGCGCCAGCAGCGGGGGAGGGGGCGCTTATGGCTACACCTTC
.	.	TRBV9	TRBJ1-2	CASSVEPGPRRGGYTF	TGTGCCAGCAGCGTAGAACCGGGGCCCAGGCGGGGTGGCTACACCTTC
.	few	TRBV24-1	TRBJ1-2	CATEHGYTF	TGTGCCACCGAACATGGCTACACCTTC
.	few	TRBV10-3	TRBJ2-2	CATTPSGGVNTGELFF	TGTGCCACTACCCCGTCCGGCGGGGTAAACACCGGGGAGCTGTTTTTT
.	few	TRBV29-1	TRBJ2-5	CSVVRETQYF	TGCAGCGTAGTACGGGAGACCCAGTACTTC
TRBD1	few	TRBV6-1	TRBJ2-5	CASIPQGQAQETQYF	TGTGCCAGCATTCCGCAGGGACAGGCGCAAGAGACCCAGTACTTC
TRBD2	few	TRBV7-2	TRBJ2-1	CASSASAGGPLNEQFF	TGTGCCAGCAGCGCGTCGGCGGGAGGGCCTCTCAATGAGCAGTTCTTC
.	.	TRBV29-1	TRBJ1-1	CSGTILNTEAFF	TGCAGCGGTACGATATTGAACACTGAAGCTTTCTTT
TRBD2	.	TRBV5-5	TRBJ2-5	CASSLALAGIRETQYF	TGTGCCAGCAGCTTGGCGCTAGCGGGAATTCGAGAGACCCAGTACTTC
.	few	TRBV11-1	TRBJ1-4	CASSLPGLGKQTNEKLFF	TGTGCCAGCAGCTTGCCGGGACTCGGCAAACAGACTAATGAAAAACTGTTTTTT
TRBD2	once	TRBV5-1	TRBJ2-5	CASLEASGGQETQYF	TGCGCCTCCTTGGAGGCTAGCGGGGGGCAAGAGACCCAGTACTTC
TRBD2	many	TRBV5-1	TRBJ2-3	CASSLFASGGASTDTQYF	TGCGCCAGCAGCTTATTCGCAAGCGGGGGTGCCTCCACAGATACGCAGTATTTT
.	few	TRBV5-1	TRBJ2-2	CASSLFHSNTGELFF	TGCGCCAGCAGCTTGTTCCACTCGAACACCGGGGAGCTGTTTTTT